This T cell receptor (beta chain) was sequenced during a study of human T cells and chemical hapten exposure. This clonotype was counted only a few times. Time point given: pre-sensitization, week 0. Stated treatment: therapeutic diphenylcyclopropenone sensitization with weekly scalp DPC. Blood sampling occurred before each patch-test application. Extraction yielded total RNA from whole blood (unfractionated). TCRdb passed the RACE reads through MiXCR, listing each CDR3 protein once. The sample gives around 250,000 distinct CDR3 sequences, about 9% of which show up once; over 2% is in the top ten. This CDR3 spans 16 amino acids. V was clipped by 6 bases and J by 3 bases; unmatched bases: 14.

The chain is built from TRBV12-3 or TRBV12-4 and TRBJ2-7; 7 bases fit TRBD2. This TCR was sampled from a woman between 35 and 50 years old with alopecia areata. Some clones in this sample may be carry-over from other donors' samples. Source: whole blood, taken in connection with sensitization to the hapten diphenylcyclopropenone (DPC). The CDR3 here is CASRTSWGAGSYEQYF. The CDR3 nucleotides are TGTGCCAGCAGAACCTCTTGGGGAGCGGGAAGCTACGAGCAGTACTTC.